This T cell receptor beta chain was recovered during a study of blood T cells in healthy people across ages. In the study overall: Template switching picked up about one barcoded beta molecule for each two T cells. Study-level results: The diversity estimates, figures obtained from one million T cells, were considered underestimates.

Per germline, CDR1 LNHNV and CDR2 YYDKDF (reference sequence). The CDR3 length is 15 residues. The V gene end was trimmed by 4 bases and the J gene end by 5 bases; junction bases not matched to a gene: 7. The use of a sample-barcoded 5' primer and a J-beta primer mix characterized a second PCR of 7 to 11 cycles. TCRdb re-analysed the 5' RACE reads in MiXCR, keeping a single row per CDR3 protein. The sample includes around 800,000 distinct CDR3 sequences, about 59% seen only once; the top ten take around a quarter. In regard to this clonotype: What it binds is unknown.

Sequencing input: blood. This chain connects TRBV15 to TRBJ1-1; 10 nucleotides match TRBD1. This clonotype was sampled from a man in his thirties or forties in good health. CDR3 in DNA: TGTGCCACCAGCACCCAAGACAGGGGGCCAACTGAAGCTTTCTTT. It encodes CATSTQDRGPTEAFF.